The 18 T cell receptor beta chains below were found in one sample sequenced in a study of T cells in Graves' hyperthyroidism and ophthalmopathy. Amplified TCR beta CDR3 regions came from RNA transcripts. The TCR CDR3 was amplified in a first-round RT-PCR using the HTBI primer set. TCRdb passed the multiplex PCR reads through MiXCR, listing each CDR3 protein once. The sample contains roughly 700,000 distinct CDR3 sequences, about 15% of which appear only once. The specimen was blood. The receptors here all came from a woman under 30 with Graves' hyperthyroidism.

On this clonotype: The junction departs from the called germline gene at one end, perhaps through a read error. The chain employs TRBV7-9 and TRBJ2-1; D might be TRBD1 (5 bases). The CDR3 consists of 13 residues. Germline V gene sequence: CDR1 SEHNR, CDR2 FQNEAQ (reference sequence). The CDR3 DNA reads as TGTGCCAGCAGCCTAGGGGCGAGGAATGGGCAGTTCTTC. Translation gives CASSLGARNGQFF.

This clonotype was counted between two and nine times. The chain recombines TRBV19 with TRBJ1-1, with D perhaps TRBD1 (5 bases). CDR1 and CDR2 (germline): LNHDA, SQIVND (reference sequence). The CDR3 loop spans 13 amino acids. Trimming took off 6 bases at V and 11 bases at J, with 19 bases between the two ends. CDR3 residues: CASSPTAGLGAFF. CDR3 DNA sequence: TGTGCCAGTAGCCCGACAGCGGGGCTCGGGGCTTTCTTT.

This rearrangement joins TRBV7-2 to TRBJ2-3; TRBD2 matches 9 bases. Trimming took 0 bases from V and 2 from J; bases not matched to a gene: 6. Germline assignment: CDR1 SGHTA and CDR2 FQGNSA. The CDR3 is 17 residues long. CDR3 DNA: TGTGCCAGCAGCTTAGCGAAGGCTAGCGGGAACACAGATACGCAGTATTTT. The encoded protein is CASSLAKASGNTDTQYF.

This clonotype appeared a few times. This chain links TRBV28 with TRBJ1-4; D is possibly TRBD1 (5 bases). The CDR3 covers 12 residues. Trimming took off 4 bases at V and 7 bases at J, with 7 bases between the two ends. CDR1 MDHEN and CDR2 SYDVKM come from the germline V gene. CDR3 amino acids: CASSSRVEKLFF. The CDR3 nucleotides are TGTGCCAGCAGTTCCAGGGTTGAAAAACTGTTTTTT.

In regard to this clonotype: This clone may be a read error of a much larger clone one base away. This chain joins TRBV20-1 and TRBJ2-1, with D unresolved. Germline CDR1 DFQATT, CDR2 SNEGSKA (reference sequence). The CDR3 runs to 15 residues. Deletions cut 4 bases from V and 0 bases from J, with 13 bases between. CDR3 bases: TGCAGTGCTAAAGATACGAAGGGCTCCTACAATGAGCAGTTCTTC. As protein: CSAKDTKGSYNEQFF.

The J gene is TRBJ2-7, the V gene TRBV4-2, with TRBD1 matching 7 bases. V shed 4 bases and J 6 bases; nucleotides not matched to a gene: 12. This CDR3 has 15 residues. From germline, CDR1 is LGHNA and CDR2 YNFKEQ. The CDR3 DNA reads as TGTGCCAGCAGCCGGACCGGGACAGCCTATAGCGAGCAGTACTTC. This translates into CASSRTGTAYSEQYF.

Turning to this clonotype: It may be a read error: a sequence one base away is much more abundant. CDR3 in DNA: TGTGCCAGCAGTGAGCCGGGACTAGCGGGAGTACGCGGTACGCAGTATTTT. It yields the protein CASSEPGLAGVRGTQYF. The chain carries TRBV6-1 and TRBJ2-3; 14 nucleotides match TRBD2. The CDR3 has 17 amino acids. Germline CDR1 reads MNHNS; CDR2 reads SASEGT. V gave up 3 bases and J gave up 8 bases; unmatched junction bases: 10.

Only a few counts were recorded for this clonotype. V usage is TRBV9 and J usage is TRBJ2-1; D is perhaps TRBD1 or TRBD2 (5 bases each). The germline V and J ends were trimmed by 4 bases and 5 bases, with 13 bases remaining between them. Germline V gives CDR1 SGDLS, CDR2 YYNGEE. This CDR3 contains 14 residues. In DNA form, the CDR3 reads TGTGCCAGCAGCCCCGAGGTGGGGGACAATGAGCAGTTCTTC. Protein: CASSPEVGDNEQFF. Variable domain in full (rest from reference TRBV9 and TRBJ2-1): DSGVTQTPKHLITATGQRVTLRCSPRSGDLSVYWYQQSLDQGLQFLIQYYNGEERAKGNILERFSAQQFPDLHSELNLSSLELGDSALYFCASSPEVGDNEQFFGPGTRLTVL.

The gene calls are TRBV12-3 or TRBV12-4 and TRBJ2-3; D possibly corresponds to TRBD1 (5 bases). Trimming removed 6 bases at V and 1 base at J, with 14 bases between. The CDR3 contains 15 residues. CDR3 sequence (DNA): TGTGCCAGCAGCCAGACAGTAACTCGCACAGATACGCAGTATTTT. Amino acid sequence: CASSQTVTRTDTQYF.

This clonotype showed up just a few times. The V call is TRBV4-2, the J call TRBJ2-1; 12 nucleotides match TRBD2. Germline CDR1 reads LGHNA; CDR2 reads YNFKEQ. Trimming took 1 base from V and 0 from J; bases not matched to a gene: 4. The CDR3 has 18 residues. DNA for the CDR3: TGTGCCAGCAGCCAAGGGACTAGCGGGGCCAGCTCCTACAATGAGCAGTTCTTC. Amino acids: CASSQGTSGASSYNEQFF.

This clonotype has a single count. In nucleotides, the CDR3 is TGTGCCAGCAGACCGGGACTAGCGGACGGCACAGATACGCAGTATTTT. It encodes CASRPGLADGTDTQYF. The chain joins TRBV6-1 to TRBJ2-3, with 11 bases lining up with TRBD2. J gave up 1 base and V 6 bases, and 6 bases lay outside the gene matches. Germline V CDR1 and CDR2: MNHNS, SASEGT. There are 16 residues in the CDR3.

This clonotype was observed a few times. V usage is TRBV19 and J usage is TRBJ1-1; D unclear. The germline V gene has CDR1 LNHDA and CDR2 SQIVND (reference sequence). Trimming took off 6 bases at V and 4 bases at J, with 18 bases between the two ends. This CDR3 has 15 residues. CDR3 residues: CASSLTLGHSTEAFF. CDR3 DNA sequence: TGTGCCAGTAGCCTTACTCTAGGGCATTCCACTGAAGCTTTCTTT.

The gene calls are TRBV9 and TRBJ2-1; D unresolved. CDR1 SGDLS and CDR2 YYNGEE come from the germline V gene. V lost 3 bases, J lost 5 bases, and 15 bases lay in between. The CDR3 contains 15 residues. This chain's CDR3 is CASSARIVRDNEQFF. CDR3 bases: TGTGCCAGCAGCGCGAGGATTGTTAGGGACAATGAGCAGTTCTTC.

This clonotype was observed a few times. The chain recombines TRBV14 with TRBJ2-1; 10 nucleotides agree with TRBD1. Germline V CDR1 and CDR2: SGHDN, FVKESK. Trimming took 2 bases from V and 6 from J; bases not matched to a gene: 7. The CDR3 runs 16 residues. The CDR3 DNA follows: TGTGCCAGCAGCCAATCTGTCGGGGACAGGGGCAATGAGCAGTTCTTC. Its translation is CASSQSVGDRGNEQFF.

The V call is TRBV19, the J call TRBJ2-1, with 8 bases aligning to TRBD2. With 6 bases clipped from V and 15 bases from J, the junction kept 10 bases outside the gene matches. Germline V lookup: CDR1 LNHDA, CDR2 SQIVND (reference sequence). The CDR3 totals 12 residues. The CDR3 reads CASSTPGLGLFF. CDR3 nucleotide sequence: TGTGCCAGTAGCACCCCGGGACTAGGTCTGTTCTTC.

This chain connects TRBV6-2 or TRBV6-3 to TRBJ1-2; a possible D gene is TRBD1 (5 bases). The CDR3 loop spans 14 amino acids. Per germline, CDR1 MNHEY and CDR2 SVGEGT. V was clipped by 0 bases and J by 7 bases, with 12 bases between them. CDR3: CASSYSGPLGGYTF. For the CDR3, the DNA is TGTGCCAGCAGTTACTCGGGACCGCTCGGTGGCTACACCTTC.

This clonotype was recorded once. The chain joins TRBV15 to TRBJ2-4; D is possibly TRBD1 or TRBD2 (5 bases each). The germline gives CDR1 LNHNV, CDR2 YYDKDF (reference sequence). There are 16 residues in the CDR3. The V gene lost 6 bases and the J gene lost 5 bases, with 20 bases spanning the gap. This chain's CDR3 is CATSPGSSGEQNIQYF. The CDR3, as DNA: TGTGCCACCAGTCCAGGGAGCTCAGGCGAGCAAAACATTCAGTACTTC.

This clonotype was seen many times. CDR3 nucleotide sequence: TGTGCCAGCAGCCCAGCCGAAGGACAGGTGATGAACACTGAAGCTTTCTTT. Its protein is CASSPAEGQVMNTEAFF. V is TRBV5-8 and J is TRBJ1-1; TRBD1 matches 7 bases. Trimming at V came to 4 bases and at J to 0 bases, leaving 12 bases not matched to a gene. From germline, CDR1 is SGHTS and CDR2 YDEGEE. The CDR3 length is 17 residues.